This note documents a single T cell receptor beta chain sequence. The clone's antigen remains unknown. No much larger clone is present one base from it, and per-base qualities are unavailable. This sample is part of a study of response to subunit inactivated influenza vaccine (dated by TCRdb to 2016 to 2019). With regard to the full study: To follow how T cells responded to a trivalent subunit inactivated influenza vaccine, the researchers relied on deep quantitative profiling of the T cell receptor repertoire.

The library was made by RT-PCR. Sequencing took place on an Illumina HiSeq 2500. TCRdb reran the public reads through fastp at Q25 and MiXCR, keeping productive beta chains. Each entry merges the rows of one CDR3 protein and shows their most common DNA and genes. The sample table lists 800,000 to 1,000,000 distinct CDR3 sequences, about 20% of them with a count of one. The ten largest clones take up roughly 10% of the sample. From its cysteine to its phenylalanine, the CDR3 spans 15 amino acids. Solely the CDR3 DNA is kept, with 45 bases framed from the first base. The trim is 2 bases for V and 3 bases for J, with a gap of 12 bases between the germline ends. The germline V gene (reference sequence) gives CDR1 as SEHNR and CDR2 as FQNEAQ. Points the paper makes about the study in general: According to the authors, only a limited number of new T cells may be recruited by each seasonal influenza vaccination.

Sequenced here: PBMCs from blood, sampled around 5 days after vaccination. The receptor comes from a man aged 45-65 years who received an inactivated influenza vaccine. Donor details come from another sample of the same person, matched by shared clones. The V and J segments used are TRBV7-9 and TRBJ2-3, with the D call perhaps TRBD1 or TRBD2, each one matching 5 bases. The CDR3 region: CASSLLGTDTDTQYF. At the DNA level, the sequence is TGTGCCAGCAGCTTACTAGGGACGGATACAGATACGCAGTATTTT.